This record concerns one T cell receptor beta chain sequence. The data originate from a study of blood T cell repertoires in COVID-19. Recruitment covered about two dozen US areas and drew participants whose ages spanned roughly 18 to 89 years. Cohorts were determined from participant-reported clinical history. After removal of 5 bases from V and 6 bases from J, the junction contained 8 bases not matched to a gene. CDR1 and CDR2 from the germline V gene are LNHDA and SQIVND (reference sequence). This CDR3 contains 15 residues. Original data processing: Using reference gene primer amplification, nucleated cell counts were estimated. Sequencing used immunoSEQ multiplex PCR; TCRdb keeps in-frame clones, though not all of them. That table supplies the V and J calls and clone size; D and trimming were determined from the DNA. The repertoire holds some 400,000 clones, with around 87% as singletons.

This chain connects TRBV19 to TRBJ1-2; 11 bases are shared with TRBD1. This sequence was found in a man aged 25-40 years who had recovered from COVID-19. The sequenced material came from PBMCs or T cells enriched from blood (not recorded which). The CDR3: CASSSSGTGGNGYTF. The CDR3 DNA sequence: TGTGCCAGTAGTTCCTCCGGGACAGGGGGTAATGGCTACACCTTC. Full variable domain (rest looked up from reference TRBV19 and TRBJ1-2): DGGITQSPKYLFRKEGQNVTLSCEQNLNHDAMYWYRQDPGQGLRLIYYSQIVNDFQKGDIAEGYSVSREKKESFPLTVTSAQKNPTAFYLCASSSSGTGGNGYTFGSGTRLTVV.